This record looks at one T cell receptor (beta chain) sequence and its context. Only a few counts were recorded for this clonotype. Its specific antigen is unknown. Base qualities were left out, and no much larger clone turns up one base away. Data came from an Illumina NovaSeq 6000. TCRalpha and TCRbeta cDNA libraries were constructed by 5'RACE with constant-segment primers, with sample barcodes and unique molecular identifiers being introduced. RNA was extracted from every sample with Trizol reagent. Libraries were amplified in two PCR steps, with a second sample barcode and Illumina TruSeq adapters added in the second step. Sequencing of the libraries was done on an Illumina NovaSeq, producing 2 x 150 bp paired-end reads. In the paper's pipeline: The reads were demultiplexed and collapsed into UMI-guided consensus sequences using migec v1.2.7. Using mixcr v2.1.11, UMI consensuses were aligned to TRA and TRB V and J templates and then assembled into clonotypes. A clonotype was counted as expanded or contracted only when both edgeR and NoisET called the clonotype significant, with the noise models trained on biological replicates. For edgeR calls, the thresholds were a false discovery rate-adjusted p below 0.01 and a log2 fold-change of 1. As an exploratory analysis of dynamics, max-normalized trajectories of the 1000 most abundant clonotypes were examined with PCA combined with hierarchical clustering. Each responding clone was given a CD4 or CD8 phenotype based on the CD4+ and CD8+ repertoires, which had been sequenced separately. The raw public reads went through TCRdb reprocessing: fastp at Q25, MiXCR clone calling, in-frame beta chains kept. Rows are unified per CDR3 protein, each entry keeping the most common DNA and genes. The V and J calls and clone size come from TCRdb's table, not from the authors' own analysis. This sample lists around 200,000 distinct CDR3 sequences; about 21% were detected once. The ten largest clones capture 23% of the sample.

These data come from a study of T-cell memory formation after mild COVID-19 listed by TCRdb under 2021. General notes on the study: Most TCR sequence clusters were specific to one of the two donors. In two donors, T-cell clones that expanded and contracted after mild COVID-19 were followed by sequencing TCRalpha and TCRbeta repertoires longitudinally. Two young, previously healthy adult volunteers, one female and one male, were included in the cohort. On the study overall, not on this receptor specifically: From day 15 to 85, contracting clones showed balanced CD4/CD8 phenotypes, whereas a second wave of clones that expanded from day 15 to 37 leaned towards CD4+. Contracting CD4+ clones appeared mostly in the CM and EM memory subsets, whereas CD8+ clones were enriched in EMRA. Some responding clones were found in pre-infection memory, which suggests that pre-existing cross-reactive memory T cells took part in the SARS-CoV-2 response. The study included only a couple of mild cases, and larger cohorts that include severe cases with pre-infection samples were judged to be necessary. Whether the second-wave clones peaking on day 37 were SARS-CoV-2 specific was not confirmed.

Ficoll-Paque density gradient centrifugation was the method used to isolate PBMCs. There are 17 amino acids in the CDR3, from cysteine to phenylalanine inclusive. The entry retains the CDR3 DNA only, 51 bases that are in frame from base 1. V loses 5 bases at its end and J loses 4 bases; junction bases beyond the gene matches: 13. Looking up the germline V gene yields CDR1 SNHLY and CDR2 FYNNEI. The chain was built from TRBV2 and TRBJ1-4; 7 nucleotides in the junction match TRBD1. This receptor was identified in an adult woman who had mild COVID-19 (a few samples of this study predate the infection). The sample titles of this study are shuffled in the database, so cell type and time point are left out; the donor was told from shared clones. The sample taken for sequencing was PBMCs or a T cell subset sorted from them (not recorded which). The CDR3 has the sequence CASSSGTVYLDNEKLFF. The sequenced DNA: TGTGCCAGCAGTTCCGGGACAGTTTATTTGGATAATGAAAAACTGTTTTTT.